Sequencing of this T cell receptor (beta chain) was carried out in a study of beta chain features in type 1 diabetes. General study findings and limits: VDJ junctions from type 1 diabetes patients carried fewer insertions and larger deletions.

The CDR3 has 15 amino acids. CDR1 MDHEN and CDR2 SYDVKM come from the germline V gene. The V end lost 6 bases, the J end lost 0 bases, and 15 bases lay between the germline ends. Comment on this clone: What it recognizes is unknown.

The authors reverse transcribed all of the isolated RNA, so sequencing captured expressed TCRB transcripts. Assay used: immunoSEQ multiplex PCR; TCRdb lists only in-frame clones, some missing. The profile shows more than 300,000 clones, around 7.6% of them singletons. What was sequenced was central memory CD4+ T cells from blood. The chain is built from TRBV28 and TRBJ2-7, with D possibly TRBD1 on 6 matching bases. The sequence was collected from a woman aged 18-29 years in good health. The chain's CDR3 is CASRSGDTSSYEQYF. The CDR3 DNA reads TGTGCCAGCAGGTCAGGGGACACCAGCTCCTACGAGCAGTACTTC.